These T cell receptor beta chains were read from a single sample in a study of blood T cell repertoires in COVID-19. The data were produced by immunoSEQ multiplex PCR, yet TCRdb's version contains in-frame clones alone and is incomplete. The sample has 150,000 to 200,000 clones; 88% are singletons. Source material: peripheral blood. These receptors were taken from a man aged 35-49 years with active or convalescent COVID-19. Each CDR3 is given with its conserved first and last residue. A D gene is named only where the DNA matches it firmly. Clone size is given for some rows only: seen once, a few or many times, or a class if the clone is expanded.

clone_size: -; d_call: TRBD1; v_call: TRBV9; j_call: TRBJ1-6; cdr3_aa: CASSATGAPPLHF; cdr3_nt: TGTGCCAGCAGCGCTACAGGGGCTCCACCCCTCCACTTT
clone_size: -; d_call: -; v_call: TRBV23-1; j_call: TRBJ2-2; cdr3_aa: CASVDRGTGELFF; cdr3_nt: TGCGCCAGCGTAGACAGAGGCACCGGGGAGCTGTTTTTT
clone_size: -; d_call: TRBD1; v_call: TRBV5-1; j_call: TRBJ2-7; cdr3_aa: CASSLEQGYEQYF; cdr3_nt: TGCGCCAGCAGCTTAGAACAGGGGTACGAGCAGTACTTC
clone_size: -; d_call: TRBD2; v_call: TRBV4-1; j_call: TRBJ2-5; cdr3_aa: CASSQAAGLAVQETQYF; cdr3_nt: TGCGCCAGCAGCCAAGCCGCCGGACTAGCGGTACAAGAGACCCAGTACTTC
clone_size: -; d_call: TRBD2; v_call: TRBV2; j_call: TRBJ2-5; cdr3_aa: CASIYGLAGAIETQYF; cdr3_nt: TGTGCCAGCATCTATGGACTAGCGGGAGCTATCGAGACCCAGTACTTC
clone_size: -; d_call: -; v_call: TRBV30; j_call: TRBJ2-7; cdr3_aa: CAWSPGVVGYEQYF; cdr3_nt: TGTGCCTGGAGTCCCGGGGTAGTTGGGTACGAGCAGTACTTC
clone_size: -; d_call: -; v_call: TRBV6-2/TRBV6-3; j_call: TRBJ2-5; cdr3_aa: CASSYSASDQETQYF; cdr3_nt: TGTGCCAGCAGTTACTCGGCGAGCGATCAAGAGACCCAGTACTTC
clone_size: -; d_call: -; v_call: TRBV15; j_call: TRBJ1-2; cdr3_aa: CATSRGGTGDYGYTF; cdr3_nt: TGTGCCACCAGCAGAGGAGGGACGGGAGACTATGGCTACACCTTC
clone_size: -; d_call: TRBD2; v_call: TRBV4-1; j_call: TRBJ2-2; cdr3_aa: CASSQASGTGELFF; cdr3_nt: TGCGCCAGCAGCCAAGCTAGCGGGACCGGGGAGCTGTTTTTT
clone_size: -; d_call: TRBD1; v_call: TRBV6-5; j_call: TRBJ2-7; cdr3_aa: CASSYGTGTAYEQYF; cdr3_nt: TGTGCCAGCAGTTACGGTACCGGGACAGCCTACGAGCAGTACTTC
clone_size: -; d_call: -; v_call: TRBV6-2/TRBV6-3; j_call: TRBJ2-7; cdr3_aa: CASSWGVLGQQTYEQYF; cdr3_nt: TGTGCCAGCAGTTGGGGGGTTTTGGGACAGCAGACCTACGAGCAGTACTTC
clone_size: -; d_call: TRBD1; v_call: TRBV28; j_call: TRBJ1-1; cdr3_aa: CASSLFLGQSNTEAFF; cdr3_nt: TGTGCCAGCAGTTTATTCCTGGGACAGTCGAACACTGAAGCTTTCTTT
clone_size: -; d_call: -; v_call: TRBV6-4; j_call: TRBJ2-3; cdr3_aa: CASSLGTSTDTQYF; cdr3_nt: TGTGCCAGCAGCCTCGGGACTAGCACAGATACGCAGTATTTT
clone_size: -; d_call: -; v_call: TRBV7-2; j_call: TRBJ2-7; cdr3_aa: CASSYYYEQYF; cdr3_nt: TGTGCCAGCAGCTACTACTACGAGCAGTACTTC
clone_size: -; d_call: -; v_call: TRBV11-2; j_call: TRBJ1-4; cdr3_aa: CASTKIGSNEKLFF; cdr3_nt: TGTGCCAGCACCAAAATCGGGTCTAATGAAAAACTGTTTTTT
clone_size: -; d_call: -; v_call: TRBV28; j_call: TRBJ1-2; cdr3_aa: CASSPEGGTGYGYTF; cdr3_nt: TGTGCCAGCAGCCCTGAGGGGGGGACGGGCTATGGCTACACCTTC
clone_size: -; d_call: -; v_call: TRBV5-1; j_call: TRBJ2-3; cdr3_aa: CASSSGVSTDTQYF; cdr3_nt: TGCGCCAGCAGTAGCGGAGTAAGCACAGATACGCAGTATTTT
clone_size: -; d_call: TRBD1; v_call: TRBV29-1; j_call: TRBJ1-1; cdr3_aa: CSVDRGNTEAFF; cdr3_nt: TGCAGCGTAGACAGGGGGAACACTGAAGCTTTCTTT
clone_size: -; d_call: -; v_call: TRBV7-8; j_call: TRBJ2-3; cdr3_aa: CASSLSVRNTDTQYF; cdr3_nt: TGTGCCAGCAGCTTATCGGTCAGGAACACAGATACGCAGTATTTT
clone_size: -; d_call: TRBD1; v_call: TRBV3-1/TRBV3-2; j_call: TRBJ2-7; cdr3_aa: CASCVVDRDYEQYF; cdr3_nt: TGTGCCAGCTGCGTAGTAGACAGGGACTACGAGCAGTACTTC
clone_size: -; d_call: -; v_call: TRBV27; j_call: TRBJ1-6; cdr3_aa: CASSHGAGPRHF; cdr3_nt: TGTGCCAGCAGTCACGGTGCAGGGCCCCGCCACTTT
clone_size: few; d_call: TRBD1; v_call: TRBV9; j_call: TRBJ1-2; cdr3_aa: CASSDRQGGGYTF; cdr3_nt: TGTGCCAGCAGCGATAGACAGGGGGGTGGCTACACCTTC
clone_size: -; d_call: TRBD1; v_call: TRBV19; j_call: TRBJ2-3; cdr3_aa: CASSNRGQRNTQYF; cdr3_nt: TGTGCCAGTAGCAACAGGGGGCAAAGGAATACGCAGTATTTT
clone_size: -; d_call: -; v_call: TRBV5-1; j_call: TRBJ1-1; cdr3_aa: CASRLSVEGTEAFF; cdr3_nt: TGCGCCAGCAGGTTATCAGTCGAGGGCACTGAAGCTTTCTTT
clone_size: -; d_call: -; v_call: TRBV14; j_call: TRBJ1-2; cdr3_aa: CASSQQGPTGGIGYGYTF; cdr3_nt: TGTGCCAGCAGCCAGCAGGGACCCACGGGAGGTATCGGCTATGGCTACACCTTC
clone_size: -; d_call: TRBD1; v_call: TRBV3-1/TRBV3-2; j_call: TRBJ2-3; cdr3_aa: CASSQPRGTGGTDTQYF; cdr3_nt: TGTGCCAGCAGCCAACCACGAGGGACAGGGGGCACAGATACGCAGTATTTT
clone_size: -; d_call: -; v_call: TRBV12-3/TRBV12-4; j_call: TRBJ1-6; cdr3_aa: CASSSKFNSPLHF; cdr3_nt: TGTGCCAGCAGTTCTAAGTTTAATTCACCCCTCCACTTT
clone_size: -; d_call: -; v_call: TRBV29-1; j_call: TRBJ2-6; cdr3_aa: CSATISGANVLTF; cdr3_nt: TGCAGCGCTACTATCTCTGGGGCCAACGTCCTGACTTTC
clone_size: -; d_call: -; v_call: TRBV2; j_call: TRBJ1-6; cdr3_aa: CASMKDTAYNSPLHF; cdr3_nt: TGTGCCAGCATGAAGGACACAGCCTATAATTCACCCCTCCACTTT
clone_size: -; d_call: TRBD2; v_call: TRBV6-1; j_call: TRBJ2-2; cdr3_aa: CASSARLAGGTGELFF; cdr3_nt: TGTGCCAGCAGTGCCCGACTAGCGGGGGGGACCGGGGAGCTGTTTTTT
clone_size: -; d_call: TRBD2; v_call: TRBV4-1; j_call: TRBJ2-3; cdr3_aa: CASSPPGGGPPTDTQYF; cdr3_nt: TGCGCCAGCAGCCCTCCTGGGGGGGGACCACCCACAGATACGCAGTATTTT
clone_size: -; d_call: TRBD1; v_call: TRBV29-1; j_call: TRBJ2-3; cdr3_aa: CSERQGGTDTQYF; cdr3_nt: TGCAGCGAGAGACAGGGTGGTACAGATACGCAGTATTTT
clone_size: -; d_call: -; v_call: TRBV27; j_call: TRBJ1-3; cdr3_aa: CASSSVPGNTIYF; cdr3_nt: TGTGCCAGCAGTTCCGTCCCTGGAAACACCATATATTTT
clone_size: -; d_call: TRBD2; v_call: TRBV5-1; j_call: TRBJ2-7; cdr3_aa: CASSLLGTSYHPYEQYF; cdr3_nt: TGCGCCAGCAGCTTGTTAGGGACTAGTTACCACCCCTACGAGCAGTACTTC
clone_size: -; d_call: TRBD1; v_call: TRBV5-6; j_call: TRBJ1-6; cdr3_aa: CASSSTGGKSPLHF; cdr3_nt: TGTGCCAGCAGCTCGACAGGGGGCAAATCACCCCTCCACTTT